These T cell receptor beta chains were read from a single sample in a study of CD8+ T cells in alopecia areata. Only in-frame clones appear in the TCRdb table, and some are missing; sequencing was by immunoSEQ multiplex PCR. The sample holds 150,000 or so clones, more than 45% seen once. The source was CD8+ T cells sorted from blood, collected at week 0. The receptors stem from a human donor with alopecia areata. The CDR3 runs from the conserved cysteine through the conserved F or W. Each record gives: clone size, V gene, J gene, D gene, CDR3 protein, CDR3 DNA. A D gene is named only where the DNA matches it firmly. Expanded clones get a size class; other rows say once, few or many, or leave the size out.

few,TRBV30,TRBJ1-1,TRBD1,CAWRGQGETEAFF,TGTGCCTGGAGAGGTCAGGGGGAGACTGAAGCTTTCTTT
once,TRBV29-1,TRBJ2-6,.,CSVGSDSGANVLTF,TGCAGCGTGGGATCTGACTCTGGGGCCAACGTCCTGACTTTC
few,TRBV29-1,TRBJ1-1,.,CSVLRPDSSVNTEAFF,TGCAGCGTCCTCCGACCGGACAGTTCCGTTAACACTGAAGCTTTCTTT
.,TRBV30,TRBJ1-5,.,CAWESLGDSNQPQHF,TGTGCCTGGGAGTCCCTCGGGGATAGCAATCAGCCCCAGCATTTT
.,TRBV25-1,TRBJ2-7,TRBD1,CASRPETGGHEQYF,TGTGCCAGCAGGCCGGAAACAGGGGGCCACGAGCAGTACTTC
.,TRBV30,TRBJ2-7,TRBD1,CAWSVGQGTYEQYF,TGTGCCTGGAGTGTGGGACAGGGCACCTACGAGCAGTACTTC
.,TRBV2,TRBJ1-5,.,CASSGWPSNQPQHF,TGTGCCAGCAGTGGTTGGCCTAGCAATCAGCCCCAGCATTTT
.,TRBV13,TRBJ2-5,.,CASSLGLSYRTPAETQYF,TGTGCCAGCAGCTTAGGCCTTAGCTACAGAACTCCTGCAGAGACCCAGTACTTC
.,TRBV5-4,TRBJ2-5,TRBD1,CASSVGTAFQETQYF,TGTGCCAGCAGCGTAGGGACAGCGTTCCAAGAGACCCAGTACTTC
.,TRBV9,TRBJ1-6,.,CASAGTGLRALHF,TGTGCCAGCGCTGGAACAGGGCTTCGAGCCCTCCACTTT
.,TRBV6-5,TRBJ1-6,.,CASRLARDANSPLHF,TGTGCCAGCAGGCTAGCAAGGGACGCTAATTCACCCCTCCACTTT
few,TRBV29-1,TRBJ2-6,.,CSVDGDGVLTF,TGCAGCGTTGATGGTGACGGCGTCCTGACTTTC
few,TRBV29-1,TRBJ2-7,TRBD1,CSVEGGQGGYEQYF,TGCAGCGTTGAAGGCGGACAGGGGGGCTACGAGCAGTACTTC
.,TRBV13,TRBJ2-2,.,CASSKQGGRAGELFF,TGTGCCAGCAGCAAACAGGGAGGTCGTGCCGGGGAGCTGTTTTTT
.,TRBV5-6,TRBJ2-7,.,CASSLGLGAYEQYF,TGTGCCAGCAGCCTCGGGTTGGGGGCCTACGAGCAGTACTTC
.,TRBV4-3,TRBJ2-7,.,CASSQDYSGSLEQYF,TGCGCCAGCAGCCAAGATTATTCGGGTTCACTCGAGCAGTACTTC
few,TRBV27,TRBJ2-3,.,CASRPEAGYTDTQYF,TGTGCCAGCAGGCCAGAAGCGGGCTACACAGATACGCAGTATTTT
few,TRBV20-1,TRBJ2-7,.,CSAPGGIEQYF,TGCAGTGCCCCCGGGGGCATCGAGCAGTACTTC
.,TRBV10-3,TRBJ2-7,.,CAISDGALEQYF,TGTGCCATCAGTGATGGGGCGTTGGAGCAGTACTTC
few,TRBV29-1,TRBJ2-7,TRBD1,CSVYAGGSSYEQYF,TGCAGCGTTTATGCAGGGGGAAGCTCCTACGAGCAGTACTTC
.,TRBV4-3,TRBJ1-5,.,CASSQDRSNQPQHF,TGCGCCAGCAGCCAAGATAGATCCAATCAGCCCCAGCATTTT
few,TRBV29-1,TRBJ1-1,.,CSVEDGGAGAFF,TGCAGCGTTGAAGACGGGGGGGCAGGAGCTTTCTTT
.,TRBV29-1,TRBJ1-3,.,CSVVGTGNNKGNTIYF,TGCAGCGTTGTTGGGACGGGGAACAACAAAGGAAACACCATATATTTT
.,TRBV11-2,TRBJ2-7,.,CASSLRPEDLPTYEQYF,TGTGCCAGCAGCCTCCGGCCAGAAGATCTCCCTACCTACGAGCAGTACTTC
.,TRBV29-1,TRBJ1-4,TRBD1,CSVERQGSEKLFF,TGCAGCGTTGAAAGACAGGGGTCTGAAAAACTGTTTTTT
few,TRBV14,TRBJ2-2,.,CASSPMTGRWTGELFF,TGTGCCAGCAGCCCCATGACAGGGAGGTGGACCGGGGAGCTGTTTTTT
.,TRBV18,TRBJ2-6,.,CASSPSGLSSGANVLTF,TGTGCCAGCTCACCTTCAGGACTATCGTCTGGGGCCAACGTCCTGACTTTC
few,TRBV14,TRBJ2-7,.,CASSQQGSYEQYF,TGTGCCAGCAGCCAACAGGGCTCCTACGAGCAGTACTTC
.,TRBV4-3,TRBJ1-1,.,CASSQEVQDTEAFF,TGCGCCAGCAGCCAAGAGGTGCAGGACACTGAAGCTTTCTTT
few,TRBV25-1,TRBJ2-2,.,CASSWAGELFF,TGTGCCAGCAGTTGGGCTGGGGAGCTGTTTTTT
few,TRBV19,TRBJ1-1,.,CASLGNTEAFF,TGTGCCAGCTTGGGGAACACTGAAGCTTTCTTT
few,TRBV23-1,TRBJ1-1,.,CATLVVTEAFF,TGCGCCACCCTGGTGGTCACTGAAGCTTTCTTT
.,TRBV5-6,TRBJ2-7,.,CASSPRGYEQYF,TGTGCCAGCAGCCCGCGGGGCTACGAGCAGTACTTC
few,TRBV6-8,TRBJ2-1,.,CASRRCPFF,TGTGCCAGCAGGCGGTGTCCGTTCTTC
.,TRBV7-7,TRBJ2-2,TRBD2,CASAGVVGELFF,TGTGCCAGCGCGGGAGTGGTCGGGGAGCTGTTTTTT
.,TRBV12-5,TRBJ2-2,TRBD1,CASVLRDRGLPGELFF,TGTGCTAGTGTTCTTCGGGACAGGGGCCTCCCCGGGGAGCTGTTTTTT
.,TRBV30,TRBJ1-1,.,CAWRTGTQAFF,TGTGCCTGGAGGACCGGGACCCAAGCTTTCTTT
.,TRBV29-1,TRBJ2-2,TRBD2,CSARGGRSGELFF,TGCAGCGCCCGGGGGGGGCGGTCCGGGGAGCTGTTTTTT
few,TRBV30,TRBJ2-1,TRBD2,CAWSVSVAGTVEQFF,TGTGCCTGGAGCGTCAGCGTAGCGGGAACTGTTGAGCAGTTCTTC
.,TRBV6-5,TRBJ1-4,.,CASDSTNEKLFF,TGTGCCAGCGATTCAACTAATGAAAAACTGTTTTTT
.,TRBV23-1,TRBJ2-7,.,CASSQSSFKGHEQYF,TGCGCCAGCAGTCAATCGTCCTTTAAGGGGCACGAGCAGTACTTC
.,TRBV7-2,TRBJ1-2,.,CASSLIGGGDGYTF,TGTGCCAGCAGCTTAATCGGCGGGGGAGATGGCTACACCTTC
.,TRBV10-2,TRBJ2-5,.,CASSRTRLRETQYF,TGCGCCAGCAGTCGGACACGTCTAAGGGAGACCCAGTACTTC
.,TRBV29-1,TRBJ2-1,.,CSVDGRERSSYNEQFF,TGCAGCGTTGATGGCAGGGAAAGGTCCTCCTACAATGAGCAGTTCTTC
few,TRBV9,TRBJ2-1,.,CASSVAAYNEQFF,TGTGCCAGCAGCGTAGCTGCATACAATGAGCAGTTCTTC
.,TRBV30,TRBJ2-3,.,CAWSGSGKDTQYF,TGTGCCTGGAGTGGATCAGGAAAAGATACGCAGTATTTT
once,TRBV28,TRBJ1-2,.,CASSPSGADIYGYTF,TGTGCCAGCAGCCCCTCCGGGGCCGACATCTATGGCTACACCTTC
.,TRBV5-4,TRBJ2-2,TRBD1,CASSPGTGTGELFF,TGTGCCAGCAGCCCCGGGACAGGGACCGGGGAGCTGTTTTTT
.,TRBV4-1,TRBJ1-1,.,CASSQDEGVYTEAFF,TGCGCCAGCAGCCAAGATGAAGGGGTGTACACTGAAGCTTTCTTT
.,TRBV4-3,TRBJ1-4,.,CASSQGWRDNEKLFF,TGCGCCAGCAGCCAGGGGTGGCGGGACAATGAAAAACTGTTTTTT
.,TRBV11-2,TRBJ2-4,.,CASSPGGLAKNIQYF,TGTGCCAGCAGCCCCGGGGGACTAGCCAAAAACATTCAGTACTTC